One and the same sample provided the 13 T cell receptor beta chains below, sequenced in a study of lymphopenia after photon versus proton radiotherapy. Some clones are missing from TCRdb's copy, which holds only in-frame ones; the method was immunoSEQ multiplex PCR. The sample has some 64,000 clones, roughly 90% seen once. The sample here was peripheral blood, taken from a patient treated with proton-based radiotherapy. Receptor source: a man aged 80 or over with esophageal cancer.

This chain links TRBV11-1 with TRBJ2-1; 8 bases map to TRBD1. The CDR3 sequence is 15 residues long. Trimming took 5 bases from V and 2 from J; bases not matched to a gene: 5. The V gene's germline CDR1 is SGHAT and CDR2 FQDESV (reference sequence). The chain's CDR3 is CASSRQGSPYNEQFF. CDR3 coding DNA: TGTGCCAGCAGCCGACAGGGGAGTCCCTACAATGAGCAGTTCTTC.

This chain connects TRBV9 to TRBJ1-2, with a possible D match to TRBD1 (5 bases). V shed 3 bases and J shed 11 bases, with 23 bases lying between them. Germline V gives CDR1 SGDLS, CDR2 YYNGEE. CDR3 length: 15 amino acids. The CDR3: CASSDLSRDPTGYTF. CDR3 DNA: TGTGCCAGCAGCGATCTTAGCCGGGACCCAACCGGATACACCTTC.

The gene calls are TRBV7-9 and TRBJ2-7; the match to TRBD1 covers 7 bases. CDR1 and CDR2 (germline): SEHNR, FQNEAQ (reference sequence). V trimming: 1 base; J trimming: 6 bases; junction bases outside the gene matches: 3. The CDR3 has 13 amino acids. The CDR3 sequence is CASSLGTGIEQYF. The CDR3 nucleotides read TGTGCCAGCAGCTTAGGGACAGGTATCGAGCAGTACTTC.

This chain uses TRBV27 with TRBJ2-2, with D maybe TRBD2 (5 bases). Per the germline V gene, CDR1 is MNHEY and CDR2 is SMNVEV (reference sequence). The CDR3 runs to 15 residues. V dropped 5 bases and J dropped 5 bases, with 15 bases sitting between them. Written as DNA, the CDR3 is TGTGCCAGCAGTCAGGACTTCTTGCCGACCGGGGAGCTGTTTTTT. The encoded protein is CASSQDFLPTGELFF.

V usage is TRBV19 and J usage is TRBJ1-1; D is perhaps TRBD1 (5 bases). The CDR3 runs to 15 residues. The germline V gene has CDR1 LNHDA and CDR2 SQIVND (reference sequence). Deletions cut 3 bases from V and 2 bases from J, with 13 bases between. In DNA, the CDR3 is TGTGCCAGTAGTATGTCTTGGGGCTACAACACTGAAGCTTTCTTT. Amino acid sequence: CASSMSWGYNTEAFF.

This clone is a singleton in its sample. The V and J genes are TRBV7-9 and TRBJ2-2; D unresolved. This CDR3 is 14 amino acids long. Germline CDR1 SEHNR, CDR2 FQNEAQ (reference sequence). The V and J ends lost 1 base and 1 base respectively, with 4 bases between them. Here the CDR3 DNA reads TGTGCCAGCAGCTTAGTAGGGAACACCGGGGAGCTGTTTTTT. Protein sequence: CASSLVGNTGELFF.

J is TRBJ2-7 and V is TRBV30; 7 bases fit TRBD2. CDR3 size: 15 residues. J gave up 4 bases and V 7 bases, and 16 bases lay outside the gene matches. Germline V CDR1 and CDR2: GTSNPN, SVGIG (reference sequence). The CDR3 sequence: CASQTPAGVSYEQYF. For the CDR3, the DNA is TGTGCCTCCCAGACCCCGGCGGGAGTATCGTACGAGCAGTACTTC.

The chain is built from TRBV4-2 and TRBJ2-1, with 15 bases identical to TRBD2. Per germline, CDR1 LGHNA and CDR2 YNFKEQ. Trimming removed 2 bases from V and 0 bases from J; junction bases left unmatched: 5. The CDR3 runs to 19 residues. The CDR3 spells CASSQQGLAGGSSYNEQFF. DNA of the CDR3: TGTGCCAGCAGCCAACAAGGACTAGCGGGGGGGAGCTCCTACAATGAGCAGTTCTTC.

The V gene is TRBV5-5, the J gene TRBJ1-2; 7 bases are shared with TRBD1. This CDR3 region has 15 residues. V lost 2 bases and J lost 1; bases outside the gene matches: 5. Germline assignment: CDR1 SGHKS and CDR2 YYEKEE (reference sequence). CDR3 DNA: TGTGCCAGCAGCTTAACAGGGGACTATAACTATGGCTACACCTTC. It yields the protein CASSLTGDYNYGYTF.

This chain uses TRBV27 with TRBJ2-1; D is perhaps TRBD2 (6 bases). Germline CDR1 reads MNHEY; CDR2 reads SMNVEV (reference sequence). Trimming removed 1 base at V and 4 bases at J, with 8 bases between. There are 14 residues in the CDR3. The chain's CDR3 is CASSLFGGYNEQFF. DNA of the CDR3: TGTGCCAGCAGTTTATTCGGGGGTTACAATGAGCAGTTCTTC.

V is TRBV7-3 and J is TRBJ2-1; D is unresolved. The CDR3 sequence is 13 residues long. Trimming took 1 base from V and 6 from J, leaving 7 bases between them. Germline CDR1 is SGHTA and CDR2 is FQGTGA. This CDR3 reads CASSLMWGNEQFF. The CDR3 DNA is TGTGCCAGCAGCTTAATGTGGGGCAATGAGCAGTTCTTC.

This rearrangement joins TRBV14 to TRBJ2-7; D might be TRBD1 or TRBD2, each matching 5 bases. CDR1 is SGHDN, CDR2 FVKESK, per germline. Trimming left V 4 bases short and J 2 bases short, with 6 bases between. The CDR3 is 12 residues long. The CDR3 sequence: CASSPGPYEQYF. The CDR3 coding sequence is TGTGCCAGCAGCCCGGGACCCTACGAGCAGTACTTC.

As DNA, the CDR3 is TGTGCCAGCAGCTCCCAGGGACAAAATCAGCCCCAGCATTTT. Encoded protein: CASSSQGQNQPQHF. The rearrangement links TRBV7-2 to TRBJ1-5, with TRBD1 as a possible D gene (6 bases). CDR3 size: 14 residues. Per germline, CDR1 SGHTA and CDR2 FQGNSA. V was pared by 4 bases and J by 4 bases, with 11 bases between.